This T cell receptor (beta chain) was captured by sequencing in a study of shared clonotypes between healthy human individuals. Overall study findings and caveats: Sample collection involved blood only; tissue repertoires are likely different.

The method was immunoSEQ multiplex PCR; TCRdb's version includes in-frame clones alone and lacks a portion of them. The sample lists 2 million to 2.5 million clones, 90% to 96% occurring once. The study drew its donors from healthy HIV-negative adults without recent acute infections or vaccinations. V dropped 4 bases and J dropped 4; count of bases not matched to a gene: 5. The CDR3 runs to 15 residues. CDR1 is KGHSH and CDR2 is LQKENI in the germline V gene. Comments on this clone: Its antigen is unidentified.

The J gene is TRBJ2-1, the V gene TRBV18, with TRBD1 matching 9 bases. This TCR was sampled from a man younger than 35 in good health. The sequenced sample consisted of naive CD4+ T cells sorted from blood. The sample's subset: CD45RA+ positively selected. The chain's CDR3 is CASSQDRGSYNEQFF. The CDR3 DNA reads TGTGCCAGCTCACAAGACAGGGGGAGTTACAATGAGCAGTTCTTC.